The sequence of this TCR beta chain was determined in a study of blood T cell repertoires in COVID-19. About the research overall: Both acute and convalescent COVID-19 samples were obtained from the United States, Italy and Spain. Nucleic acid was either cDNA or gDNA, and it came from T cells, B-cell-depleted T cells, or PBMCs.

The assay was immunoSEQ multiplex PCR, and TCRdb's table has in-frame clones only and misses some. This sample has over 100,000 clones, with around 83% found just once. Trimming cost V 6 bases and J 4 bases, with 19 bases left between them. Germline assignment: CDR1 LGHDT and CDR2 YNNKEL (reference sequence). This CDR3 is built from 16 residues. The sequence was collected from a man in his forties with acute or convalescent COVID-19. The sample was peripheral blood. This chain joins TRBV3-1 (or the pseudogene TRBV3-2) and TRBJ1-5; a possible D gene is TRBD1 (5 bases). The CDR3 DNA sequence: TGTGCCAGCAGTTCAACCGGGACTTTGAGAAATCAGCCCCAGCATTTT. It translates to CASSSTGTLRNQPQHF.